This T cell receptor beta chain originates from a study of response to subunit inactivated influenza vaccine. General study results and limits: Authors proposed each seasonal influenza vaccination draws in few new T cells.

In its sample, this clonotype was seen a few times. Antigen specificity is unknown. MiXCR was run by TCRdb on the RT-PCR reads, yielding one entry per CDR3 protein. The top ten clones hold 10% of a sample with under 950,000 distinct CDR3 sequences, 21% of them seen once. The TCR was taken from a man aged 50-60 years who received an inactivated influenza vaccine. The sequenced sample was PBMCs from blood, obtained about 5 days after vaccination.

The CDR3 loop is CASERSANEKLFF. The DNA of the CDR3 is TGTGCCAGCGAAAGGTCTGCTAATGAAAAACTGTTTTTT. The V gene is TRBV7-9, the J gene TRBJ1-4; the D is unclear. This CDR3 comprises 13 residues. The V end was cut by 8 bases, the J end by 3 bases, with 10 bases between. The germline V gene encodes CDR1 SEHNR and CDR2 FQNEAQ (reference sequence).